These 22 T cell receptor beta chains were sequenced from one sample in a study of early T cells in non-severe SARS-CoV-2 infection. In TCRdb, the 5' RACE reads were re-called with MiXCR into one record per CDR3 protein. The sample has more than 90,000 distinct CDR3 sequences, roughly 13% seen once. The sample comprised whole blood. These receptors came from an adult who was a healthcare worker with PCR-confirmed SARS-CoV-2 infection or an uninfected control (not recorded which).

This clonotype was counted only a few times. The chain combines TRBV5-1 with TRBJ2-7, with 8 bases aligning to TRBD1. The V segment lost 0 bases and the J segment 1 base; nucleotides outside the gene matches: 6. Germline lookup yields CDR1 SGHRS and CDR2 YFSETQ. CDR3 length equals 16 residues. CDR3 coding DNA: TGCGCCAGCAGCTTGGCCGCGACAGGGGTGTCCTACGAGCAGTACTTC. This sequence encodes CASSLAATGVSYEQYF.

This clonotype has ten or more counts. V and J are TRBV28 and TRBJ1-2; D remains unclear. The CDR3 extends over 11 amino acids. The germline CDR1 and CDR2 sequences are MDHEN and SYDVKM. Trimming left V 6 bases short and J 2 bases short, with 4 bases between. The CDR3 region has the DNA TGTGCCAGCAGAAGCAACTATGGCTACACCTTC. Protein sequence: CASRSNYGYTF.

The chain recombines TRBV20-1 with TRBJ2-5, with 7 bases fitting TRBD1. J was trimmed by 3 bases and V by 5 bases; bases with no gene match: 12. Per the germline V gene, CDR1 is DFQATT and CDR2 is SNEGSKA (reference sequence). The CDR3 totals 15 residues. The CDR3 loop reads CSAPDRFDREETQYF. The CDR3 DNA is TGCAGTGCTCCCGACCGATTCGACAGGGAAGAGACCCAGTACTTC.

This clonotype showed up just a few times. The chain couples TRBV25-1 to TRBJ1-1, with 7 bases matching TRBD1. Germline CDR1 reads MGHDK; CDR2 reads SYGVNS. The V segment lost 2 bases and the J segment 3 bases; nucleotides outside the gene matches: 3. CDR3 length: 14 amino acids. CDR3 region: CASSELQGYTEAFF. Here the CDR3 DNA reads TGTGCCAGCAGTGAACTACAGGGGTACACTGAAGCTTTCTTT.

CDR3 nucleotides: TGCAGCGTTGAAAGACTGACCAATGAGCAGTTCTTC. It is translated as CSVERLTNEQFF. The chain employs TRBV29-1 and TRBJ2-1; D ambiguous. Germline V gives CDR1 SQVTM, CDR2 ANQGSEA. Trimming took off 2 bases at V and 6 bases at J, with 8 bases between the two ends. The CDR3 has 12 amino acids.

This clonotype was detected many times. The gene calls are TRBV6-5 and TRBJ2-5; D is uncertain. The germline CDR1 and CDR2 sequences are MNHEY and SVGAGI. The CDR3 sequence is 14 residues long. V was cut by 5 bases and J by 0 bases, with 10 bases left in between. The CDR3 nucleotides read TGTGCCAGCAGTCAGGAGTTGTACCAAGAGACCCAGTACTTC. Its protein is CASSQELYQETQYF.

The chain joins TRBV7-9 to TRBJ2-2, with D possibly called TRBD1 or TRBD2 (5 bases each). V was cut by 6 bases and J by 4 bases, with 15 bases left in between. The CDR3 runs 15 residues. CDR1 and CDR2 (germline): SEHNR, FQNEAQ (reference sequence). In nucleotides, the CDR3 is TGTGCCAGCAGTTCAGTGGGGGTGACCACCGGGGAGCTGTTTTTT. Translated, it gives CASSSVGVTTGELFF.

This clonotype came up a few times. Compared with germline, one end of the junction differs, possibly owing to a read error. The chain uses TRBV20-1 and TRBJ1-1; TRBD1 aligns across 8 bases. The CDR3 has 17 amino acids. Germline V gene sequence: CDR1 DFQATT, CDR2 SNEGSKA (reference sequence). The CDR3 nucleotides read TGCAGTGCTACCCCTAGTGCAGGGGGCGCATTGGCCACTGAAGTTTTCTTT. Its translation is CSATPSAGGALATEVFF.

This chain links TRBV6-5 with TRBJ2-1; 7 bases line up with TRBD1. Unmatched junction bases numbered 6, after V lost 0 bases and J lost 4 bases. CDR3 length: 16 amino acids. Germline assignment: CDR1 MNHEY and CDR2 SVGAGI. The chain's CDR3 is CASSYSGQSPYNEQFF. DNA of the CDR3: TGTGCCAGCAGTTACTCGGGACAGTCCCCTTACAATGAGCAGTTCTTC.

The gene calls are TRBV6-5 and TRBJ2-7; maybe TRBD1 (6 bases). This CDR3 spans 17 amino acids. Per the germline V gene, CDR1 is MNHEY and CDR2 is SVGAGI. Trimming left V 4 bases short and J 0 bases short, with 19 bases between. CDR3 region: CASSFTTPGHISYEQYF. The CDR3, as DNA: TGTGCCAGCAGTTTCACCACCCCGGGACACATCTCCTACGAGCAGTACTTC.

On this clonotype itself: Being one base from a much bigger clone, this may be a read error. The CDR3 carries no conserved terminal phenylalanine or tryptophan, so it likely arises from a read error. The CDR3 is CASREPPGLGLDTQYL. The CDR3 coding sequence is TGTGCCAGCAGAGAACCCCCGGGACTAGGGTTAGATACGCAGTATCTT. The chain combines TRBV6-6 with TRBJ2-3; 8 positions agree with TRBD2. Germline lookup yields CDR1 MNHNY and CDR2 SVGAGI (reference sequence). The CDR3 sequence is 16 residues long. V lost 6 bases, J lost 5 bases, and 13 bases stayed unmatched.

Only a few counts were recorded for this clonotype. The chain employs TRBV5-4 and TRBJ2-3; 8 bases agree with TRBD2. With V trimmed by 3 bases and J by 1 base, 4 bases remained unmatched. Germline CDR1 and CDR2: SGHNT and YYREEE (reference sequence). CDR3 length: 15 amino acids. This chain's CDR3 is CASSYGGARTDTQYF. The DNA for the CDR3 is TGTGCCAGCAGCTACGGGGGGGCGCGCACAGATACGCAGTATTTT.

This clonotype came up many times. The rearrangement links TRBV11-2 to TRBJ2-5; TRBD1 or TRBD2 may be the D gene (5 bases each). This CDR3 is built from 16 residues. V lost 5 bases and J 1 base, leaving 17 bases between the germline ends. Germline CDR1 SGHAT, CDR2 FQNNGV. This chain's CDR3 is CASSPQGRGFQETQYF. DNA of the CDR3: TGTGCCAGCAGCCCCCAGGGACGGGGATTCCAAGAGACCCAGTACTTC. The entire variable domain, with the rest obtained from reference TRBV11-2 and TRBJ2-5, is as follows: EAGVAQSPRYKIIEKRQSVAFWCNPISGHATLYWYQQILGQGPKLLIQFQNNGVVDDSQLPKDRFSAERLKGVDSTLKIQPAKLEDSAVYLCASSPQGRGFQETQYFGPGTRLLVL.

The chain is built from TRBV6-6 and TRBJ1-2, with D hard to call. The CDR3 length is 12 residues. The germline gives CDR1 MNHNY, CDR2 SVGAGI (reference sequence). Trimming removed 5 bases from V and 2 bases from J, with 6 bases in between. The CDR3, as DNA: TGTGCCAGCAGTACCCCCAACTATGGCTACACCTTC. Its translation: CASSTPNYGYTF.

In DNA form, the CDR3 reads TGCGCCAGCAGTCAATCGGCCGGGACAGCGGTGTTCTTC. Amino acids: CASSQSAGTAVFF. This chain connects TRBV23-1 to TRBJ2-1; the match to TRBD1 covers 7 bases. TRBV23-1 is known as an ORF, though its function is uncertain. J was trimmed by 15 bases and V by 0 bases; bases with no gene match: 8. The CDR3 extends over 13 amino acids.

This clonotype has just a few counts. The chain uses TRBV12-3 or TRBV12-4 and TRBJ1-2; perhaps TRBD1 as D (5 bases). The CDR3 runs 13 residues. The V gene lost 2 bases and the J gene lost 8 bases, with 12 bases spanning the gap. The CDR3 protein is CASSLRGSRGYTF. CDR3 DNA sequence: TGTGCCAGCAGTTTACGGGGGAGTAGGGGCTACACCTTC.

Worth noting for this clonotype: This may be a read error, as it is one base from a much larger clone. V and J are TRBV7-8 and TRBJ2-4; no definite D call. The germline CDR1 and CDR2 sequences are SGHVS and FQNEAQ. Trimming cost V 3 bases and J 1 base, with 13 bases left between them. The CDR3 runs to 16 residues. DNA for the CDR3: TGTGCCAGCAGCTTTTTCGTCAGCTTGGCCAAAAACATTCAGTACTTC. It specifies CASSFFVSLAKNIQYF.

A remark on this clonotype: This may be a read error, as it is one base from a much larger clone. The chain links TRBV29-1 to TRBJ1-1; no clear D gene. CDR1 and CDR2 from the germline V gene are SQVTM and ANQGSEA. The CDR3 is 11 amino acids. V gave up 4 bases and J gave up 1 base, with 4 bases separating them. The CDR3 protein is CSVGQNTEAFF. The CDR3 DNA reads as TGCAGCGTTGGACAGAACACTGAAGCTTTCTTT.

This clonotype was detected only a few times. V is TRBV28 and J is TRBJ1-1, with D possibly TRBD1 on 6 matching bases. V was pared by 8 bases and J by 4 bases, with 17 bases between. The CDR3 length is 14 residues. The V gene's germline CDR1 is MDHEN and CDR2 SYDVKM. The CDR3 coding sequence is TGTGCCAGCGAACTCAGGGGAGGGGTCACTGAAGCTTTCTTT. Translating gives CASELRGGVTEAFF.

This clonotype was observed at least ten times. The chain joins TRBV28 to TRBJ2-3, with TRBD1 as a possible D gene (5 bases). Germline V gene lookup returns CDR1 MDHEN and CDR2 SYDVKM. V lost 10 bases, J lost 7 bases, and 12 bases lay in between. The CDR3 totals 11 residues. CDR3 coding DNA: TGTGCCATCAAGACAGATAATACGCAGTATTTT. It encodes CAIKTDNTQYF.

This clonotype was seen repeatedly, ten times or more. V gene TRBV12-3 or TRBV12-4 combines with J gene TRBJ1-1; weak D call: TRBD1 (6 bases). V was clipped by 0 bases and J by 4 bases, with 12 bases between them. The CDR3 is 15 amino acids. CDR3 DNA sequence: TGTGCCAGCAGTTTAGCGACAGGTAGGGGCACTGAAGCTTTCTTT. Translation: CASSLATGRGTEAFF.

This clonotype was seen more than once but under ten times. The gene calls are TRBV7-2 and TRBJ2-1; TRBD2 matches at 9 bases. The CDR3 extends over 15 amino acids. V was pared by 6 bases and J by 9 bases, with 12 bases of the junction left unmatched. Germline CDR1 is SGHTA and CDR2 is FQGNSA. In nucleotides, the CDR3 is TGTGCCAGCAGGACCCCGGGACTAGCTACCACTGAGCAGTTCTTC. It codes for CASRTPGLATTEQFF.